The 13 T cell receptor beta chains presented below share a single source sample, sequenced in a study of Graves' ophthalmopathy and Graves' hyperthyroidism. Amplified TCR beta CDR3 regions were obtained using RNA transcripts as template. An initial RT-PCR round employing HTBI primers preceded a second-round multiplex PCR. TCRdb called the multiplex PCR reads again in MiXCR, with one record for every CDR3 protein. Here the sample spans about 480,000 distinct CDR3 sequences, over 13% being singletons. The sequenced sample consisted of blood. The receptors shown here come from a woman younger than 45 with Graves' ophthalmopathy.

This clonotype was counted ten times or more. This chain uses TRBV11-2 with TRBJ2-7; TRBD1 matches 9 bases. Germline CDR1 SGHAT, CDR2 FQNNGV. CDR3 length: 14 residues. V was clipped by 5 bases and J by 7 bases; unmatched bases: 9. As DNA, the CDR3 is TGTGCCAGCAGCCTGTGGGACAGGGCGGATGAGCAGTACTTC. Translated: CASSLWDRADEQYF.

This clonotype showed up just a few times. The V call is TRBV10-3, the J call TRBJ2-4; 7 bases align to TRBD1. V dropped 0 bases and J dropped 3; count of bases not matched to a gene: 11. This CDR3 is built from 18 residues. The germline V gene has CDR1 ENHRY and CDR2 SYGVKD. CDR3 protein: CAISESLSGTANKNIQYF. The DNA of the CDR3 is TGTGCCATCAGTGAGTCTCTTTCGGGGACAGCTAACAAAAACATTCAGTACTTC.

Ten or more counts support this clonotype. V is TRBV27 and J is TRBJ1-2, with unresolved D. Trimming pared 4 bases from V and 2 bases from J, leaving 14 bases between. Germline V gene lookup returns CDR1 MNHEY and CDR2 SMNVEV (reference sequence). The CDR3 totals 15 residues. As DNA, the CDR3 is TGTGCCAGCAGTTCCCGGACTCCGCCCAACTATGGCTACACCTTC. This codes for CASSSRTPPNYGYTF.

This clonotype came up many times. The rearrangement links TRBV5-1 to TRBJ1-6; possibly TRBD1 for D (5 bases). CDR3 length: 15 residues. Per germline, CDR1 SGHRS and CDR2 YFSETQ. V was pared by 0 bases and J by 9 bases, with 13 bases between. In DNA, the CDR3 is TGCGCCAGCAGCTTGGCTTATCACGGGGGTTCACCCCTCCACTTT. This encodes CASSLAYHGGSPLHF. The whole variable domain, remainder taken from reference TRBV5-1 and TRBJ1-6, is KAGVTQTPRYLIKTRGQQVTLSCSPISGHRSVSWYQQTPGQGLQFLFEYFSETQRNKGNFPGRFSGRQFSNSRSEMNVSTLELGDSALYLCASSLAYHGGSPLHFGNGTRLTVT.

This chain connects TRBV10-3 to TRBJ1-5, with 7 positions matching TRBD1. Germline loops: CDR1 ENHRY, CDR2 SYGVKD. Losses at the gene ends were 6 bases for V and 2 bases for J; bases not matched to a gene: 7. The CDR3 totals 15 residues. The CDR3 bases are TGTGCCATCAGCTACAACAGGGGCGGCAATCAGCCCCAGCATTTT. This gives the protein CAISYNRGGNQPQHF.

This clonotype was detected many times. The chain joins TRBV10-3 to TRBJ2-5, with 9 bases identical to TRBD1. Germline CDR1 ENHRY, CDR2 SYGVKD. J gave up 5 bases and V 10 bases, and 8 bases lay outside the gene matches. CDR3 length: 13 residues. The CDR3 DNA sequence: TGTGCCACCCTTGGACAGGGGCTGGAGACCCAGTACTTC. Translating gives CATLGQGLETQYF.

This clonotype was seen more than once but under ten times. The chain carries TRBV6-1 and TRBJ2-7; 7 nucleotides agree with TRBD2. In germline, CDR1 is MNHNS, CDR2 SASEGT. CDR3 length: 15 amino acids. V shed 6 bases, J shed 5 bases, and the junction held 13 bases outside the gene matches. This CDR3 reads CASSRAGRGPNEQYF. CDR3 bases: TGTGCCAGCAGCCGAGCGGGGCGAGGGCCTAACGAGCAGTACTTC.

This clonotype was found a few times. This may be a read error, as it is one base from a much larger clone. The V call is TRBV24-1, the J call TRBJ2-7; 7 bases line up with TRBD2. The CDR3 has 13 amino acids. Germline V gives CDR1 KGHDR, CDR2 SFDVKD. CDR3: CATQASGVYGQYF. The CDR3 nucleotides read TGTGCCACGCAGGCTAGCGGCGTGTACGGGCAGTACTTC.

In regard to this clonotype: A much larger clone sits a single nucleotide away, making a read error possible. The chain is built from TRBV12-3 or TRBV12-4 and TRBJ2-7; TRBD1 aligns across 11 bases. CDR3 length: 13 residues. CDR3 sequence reads: CPSRGTGGLEQYF. CDR3 sequence (DNA): TGTCCCAGCAGAGGGACAGGGGGTCTCGAGCAGTACTTC.

The chain recombines TRBV19 with TRBJ2-5; 11 bases fit TRBD2. The germline gives CDR1 LNHDA, CDR2 SQIVND (reference sequence). V dropped 2 bases and J dropped 5; count of bases not matched to a gene: 4. This CDR3 has 15 amino acids. The CDR3 loop is CASSILAGGLETQYF. The CDR3 nucleotides read TGTGCCAGTAGTATACTAGCGGGAGGCTTGGAGACCCAGTACTTC.

CDR3 DNA: TGTGCCACCAGCAGAGATATGGGGTGGGAGACCCAGTACTTC. Translated: CATSRDMGWETQYF. The chain uses TRBV15 and TRBJ2-5; D unresolved. CDR3 length: 14 residues. Trimming removed 0 bases from V and 5 bases from J, with 10 bases in between. Looked up from germline, CDR1 is LNHNV and CDR2 is YYDKDF (reference sequence).

This clonotype has ten or more counts. This may arise from a read error, as a much more abundant clone is one base away. V gene TRBV12-3 or TRBV12-4 combines with J gene TRBJ2-5; D possibly uses TRBD1 or TRBD2 (6 bases each). This CDR3 has 15 amino acids. The CDR3 sequence: CASSSQSGGLETRYF. In nucleotides, the CDR3 is TGTGCCAGCAGTTCACAGAGTGGGGGGCTAGAGACCCGGTACTTC.

This chain uses TRBV28 with TRBJ1-2; the match to TRBD1 covers 7 bases. The germline CDR1 and CDR2 sequences are MDHEN and SYDVKM. This CDR3 region has 14 residues. V trimming: 7 bases; J trimming: 4 bases; junction bases outside the gene matches: 9. CDR3 protein: CASTPTGTTYGYTF. The DNA of the CDR3 is TGTGCCAGCACTCCGACAGGGACTACCTATGGCTACACCTTC.